This T cell receptor beta chain was retrieved from a study of cytomegalovirus exposure and HLA in healthy donors. The PCR used 60 Vbeta and 13 Jbeta primers. TCRdb's copy holds only in-frame clones and misses some; the assay was immunoSEQ multiplex PCR. This table holds fewer than 250,000 clones, over 70% found once. Trimming removed 2 bases from V and 5 bases from J; junction bases left unmatched: 4. Germline V lookup: CDR1 SGDLS, CDR2 YYNGEE. This CDR3 region has 16 residues. This chain uses TRBV9 with TRBJ2-1; 13 positions agree with TRBD2. The sequenced sample was PBMCs. This TCR was recovered from a boy younger than 10 in good health and CMV-seronegative. Here the CDR3 reads CASSVSGLAGDNEQFF. The CDR3 nucleotides are TGTGCCAGCAGCGTGTCCGGACTAGCGGGGGACAATGAGCAGTTCTTC.